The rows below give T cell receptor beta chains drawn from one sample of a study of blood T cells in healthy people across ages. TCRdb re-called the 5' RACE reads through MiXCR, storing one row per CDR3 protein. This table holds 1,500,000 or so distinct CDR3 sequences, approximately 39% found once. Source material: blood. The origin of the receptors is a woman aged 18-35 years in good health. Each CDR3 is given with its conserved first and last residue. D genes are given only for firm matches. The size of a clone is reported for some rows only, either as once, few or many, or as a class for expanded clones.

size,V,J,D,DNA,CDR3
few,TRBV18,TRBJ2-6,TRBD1,TGTGCCAGCTCACCCCAGGGGGTTGGGGCCAACGTCCTGACTTTC,CASSPQGVGANVLTF
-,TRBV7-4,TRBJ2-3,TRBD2,TGTGCCAGCAGCCGGGGGGACGAGCGGGCTGTAGATACGCAGTATTTT,CASSRGDERAVDTQYF
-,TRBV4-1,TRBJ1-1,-,TGCGCCAGCAGCCATAAATGGGAGGGTTACACTGAAGCTTTCTTT,CASSHKWEGYTEAFF
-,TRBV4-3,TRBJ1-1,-,TGCGCCAGCAGCCAACGATGGAGGTTTCTTAAAGTGGACACTGAAGCTTTCTTT,CASSQRWRFLKVDTEAFF
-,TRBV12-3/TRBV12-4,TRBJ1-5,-,TGTGCCAGCAGTTTCAGTGAGTACAGGATAAATCAGCCCCAGCATTTT,CASSFSEYRINQPQHF
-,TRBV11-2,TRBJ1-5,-,TGTGCCAGCAGCTCAGCGGGGATGGCCCAGCATTTT,CASSSAGMAQHF
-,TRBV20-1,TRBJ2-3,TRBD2,TGCAGTGCCAATCTCCGCGGGGGTAGCACAGATACGCAGTATTTT,CSANLRGGSTDTQYF
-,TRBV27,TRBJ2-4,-,TGTGCCAGCAGTTTAAAAGCGGGCTTTTTAGCCAAAAACATTCAGTACTTC,CASSLKAGFLAKNIQYF
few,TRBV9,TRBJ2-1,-,TGTGCCAGCAGCAAGGGGGGGGGCCATCTCAATGAGCAGTTCTTC,CASSKGGGHLNEQFF
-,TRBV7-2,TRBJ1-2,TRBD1,TGTGCCAGCAGCTGGACTACAGGGGGAGGCTATGGCTACACCTTC,CASSWTTGGGYGYTF
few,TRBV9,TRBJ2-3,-,TGTGCCAGCAGCGTAGACGGCTCGGGGGATACGCAGTATTTT,CASSVDGSGDTQYF
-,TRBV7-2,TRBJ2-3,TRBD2,TGTGCCAGCAGCTTTACGGGAGGCCCTGGAGATACGCAGTATTTT,CASSFTGGPGDTQYF
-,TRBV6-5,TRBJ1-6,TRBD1,TGTGCCAGCAGTTACTTGGGACAGAATAATTCACCCCTCCACTTT,CASSYLGQNNSPLHF
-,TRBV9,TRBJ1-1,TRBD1,TGTGCCTGCAGCCGAGGGACAGCGAACACTGAAGCTTTCTTT,CACSRGTANTEAFF
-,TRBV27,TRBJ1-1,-,TGTGCCAGCAGTTCCGCAGGGGCCCTGAACACTGAAGCTTTCTTT,CASSSAGALNTEAFF
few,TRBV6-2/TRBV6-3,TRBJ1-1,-,TGTGCCAGCACCCCTTGGGAGGGGACCACTGAAGCTTTCTTT,CASTPWEGTTEAFF
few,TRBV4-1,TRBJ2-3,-,TGCGCCAGCAGCCAAAGGGGCGGGGTTCCAGATACGCAGTATTTT,CASSQRGGVPDTQYF
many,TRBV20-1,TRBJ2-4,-,TGCAGTGCTAGAGACACCACCGGGGCAGCCAAAAACATTCAGTACTTC,CSARDTTGAAKNIQYF
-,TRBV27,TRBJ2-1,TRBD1,TGTGCCAGCAAACAGGGGACAGGGGAAAATGAGCAGTTCTTC,CASKQGTGENEQFF
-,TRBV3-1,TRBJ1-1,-,TGTGCCAGCAGGTTGGGCTCTGGGAACACTGAAGCTTTCTTT,CASRLGSGNTEAFF
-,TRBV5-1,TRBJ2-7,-,TGCGCCAGCAGACGAATCACGTCCGGGACTGAAAGGTACAATGAGCAGTACTTC,CASRRITSGTERYNEQYF
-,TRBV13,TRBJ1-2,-,TGTGCCAGCAGCCCGATCAGGGGAGGGCCTCTTCGTGGCTACACCTTC,CASSPIRGGPLRGYTF
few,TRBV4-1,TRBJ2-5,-,TGCGCCAGCAGCCGGGTTCCCCGGGAGACCCAGTACTTC,CASSRVPRETQYF
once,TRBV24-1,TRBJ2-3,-,TGTGCCACTGGACTACCCGGGACAGATACGCAGTATTTT,CATGLPGTDTQYF
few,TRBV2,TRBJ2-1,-,TGTGCCAGCCTCCCGGCTCGGGGGGCTTACAATGAGCAGTTCTTC,CASLPARGAYNEQFF
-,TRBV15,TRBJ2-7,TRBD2,TGTGCCACCAGCAGAGATCGTCGCGGGAGTAGTCACAATGAGCAGTACTTC,CATSRDRRGSSHNEQYF
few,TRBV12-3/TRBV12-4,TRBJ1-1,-,TGTGCCAGCAGTCCGGGGACGGTCCGCACTGAAGCTTTCTTT,CASSPGTVRTEAFF
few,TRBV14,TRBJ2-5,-,TGTGCCAGCAGCCTATTACAAGTTTTCGGGACCCAGTACTTC,CASSLLQVFGTQYF
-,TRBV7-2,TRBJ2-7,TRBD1,TGTGCCAGCAGCTTAACAGGGGGCGCCGGGTACGAGCAGTACTTC,CASSLTGGAGYEQYF
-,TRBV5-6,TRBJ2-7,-,TGTGCCAGCAGCCCCAGGCCGGGACTGGCCTCCTACGAGCAGTACTTC,CASSPRPGLASYEQYF
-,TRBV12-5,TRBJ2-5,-,TGTGCTAGTGGTTTGGTCTCCAATGAGCAGTACTTC,CASGLVSNEQYF
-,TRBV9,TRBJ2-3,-,TGTGCCAGCAGCGCGAGTCGGGGAGGCACAGATACGCAGTATTTT,CASSASRGGTDTQYF
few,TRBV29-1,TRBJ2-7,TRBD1,TGCAGCTTCAGGGGGCGTTCCTACGAGCAGTACTTC,CSFRGRSYEQYF
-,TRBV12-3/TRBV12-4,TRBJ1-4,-,TGTGCCAGCAGCCGCCCAGGGTCAACTAATGAAAAACTGTTTTTT,CASSRPGSTNEKLFF
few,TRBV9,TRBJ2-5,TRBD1,TGTGCCAGCAGCATCCGGGACAGGGCCCAAGAGACCCAGTACTTC,CASSIRDRAQETQYF
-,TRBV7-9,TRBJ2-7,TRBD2,TGTGCCAGCGGGATTCTAGCGGGGCTCTCCTACGAGCAGTACTTC,CASGILAGLSYEQYF
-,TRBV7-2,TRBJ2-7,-,TGTGCCAGCAGCTTGGAAGGACTCACCTACGAGCAGTACTTC,CASSLEGLTYEQYF
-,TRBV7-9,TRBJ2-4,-,TGTGCCAGCAGCCATCGACACGTAGCCAAAAACATTCAGTACTTC,CASSHRHVAKNIQYF
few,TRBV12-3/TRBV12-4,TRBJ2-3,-,TGTGCCAGCAGTTTAGGGTTTGGAAGCGGCAATACGCAGTATTTT,CASSLGFGSGNTQYF
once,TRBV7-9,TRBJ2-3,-,TGTGCCAGCAGCTACGCATCAGATACGCAGTATTTT,CASSYASDTQYF
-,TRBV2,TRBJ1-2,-,TGTGCCAGCAGTGAATGGGGAGTAGAATACGGCTACACCTTC,CASSEWGVEYGYTF
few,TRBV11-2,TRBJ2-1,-,TGTGCCAGCAGCTCGGCAAACAATGAGCAGTTCTTC,CASSSANNEQFF
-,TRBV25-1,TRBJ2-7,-,TGTGCCAGCAGTGAATGGGTGGGTTCCTACAATGAGCAGTACTTC,CASSEWVGSYNEQYF
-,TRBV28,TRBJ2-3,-,TGTGCCAGCAGTCCTCCTCGAGGGTCGGTTACGCAGTATTTT,CASSPPRGSVTQYF
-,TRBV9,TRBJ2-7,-,TGTGCCAGCAGCGTAGAAGCAGGGATGGGGACCTACGAGCAGTACTTC,CASSVEAGMGTYEQYF
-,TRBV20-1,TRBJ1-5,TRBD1,TGCAGCGTCCGAGGGGGCGCCGGCCAGCCCCAGCATTTT,CSVRGGAGQPQHF
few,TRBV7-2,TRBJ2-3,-,TGTGCCAGCAGCCTAGACAGTACTAACGCAGATACGCAGTATTTT,CASSLDSTNADTQYF
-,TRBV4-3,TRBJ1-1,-,TGCGCCAGCAGCCAAGATTTCGGGCTCTGGAACACTGAAGCTTTCTTT,CASSQDFGLWNTEAFF